Presented here are 20 T cell receptor beta chains from one specimen sequenced in a study of blood T cells in healthy people across ages (dated by TCRdb to the mid-2010s). The method was 5' RACE. Sequencer: Illumina HiSeq 2500. A second PCR of 7 to 11 cycles was run with a J-beta primer mix and a sample-barcoded 5' primer. Using fastp trimming at Q25 and MiXCR clonotype assembly, TCRdb reanalyzed the public sequencing data and kept in-frame beta chains. Identical CDR3 proteins give one entry, which carries the most common genes and DNA. Within this sample are around 1.5 million distinct CDR3 sequences, with around two fifths of them counted one time only. Jointly, the top ten make up roughly 8.2% of the sample. The sequenced sample was blood. The receptors stem from a woman aged 18-35 years in good health.

The chain recombines TRBV10-3 with TRBJ1-1, with a tentative D call TRBD1 (6 bases). V was pared by 10 bases and J by 0 bases, with 12 bases between. CDR1 and CDR2 from the germline V gene are ENHRY and SYGVKD. The CDR3 runs to 13 residues. This CDR3 reads CATRTVLNTEAFF. The CDR3 coding sequence is TGTGCCACCAGGACAGTCTTGAACACTGAAGCTTTCTTT.

The chain recombines TRBV5-4 with TRBJ2-3, with 9 bases that match TRBD2. Unmatched junction bases numbered 6, after V lost 0 bases and J lost 1 base. The germline gives CDR1 SGHNT, CDR2 YYREEE (reference sequence). The CDR3 has 17 residues. The CDR3 DNA follows: TGTGCCAGCAGCTTGGGTGCGGGAGGGCCCCGCACAGATACGCAGTATTTT. Translating gives CASSLGAGGPRTDTQYF.

This clonotype was observed a single time. The chain recombines TRBV12-3 or TRBV12-4 with TRBJ2-1, with 12 bases that match TRBD2. V shed 3 bases and J 7 bases; nucleotides not matched to a gene: 7. The CDR3 runs 16 residues. The CDR3 coding sequence is TGTGCCAGCAGTTTTTCTAGCGGGAGGGCCGGGAATGAGCAGTTCTTC. Residues: CASSFSSGRAGNEQFF.

This chain links TRBV3-1 with TRBJ2-3, with 7 bases fitting TRBD2. The CDR3 totals 15 residues. Looked up from germline, CDR1 is LGHDT and CDR2 is YNNKEL (reference sequence). Losses at the gene ends were 6 bases for V and 2 bases for J; bases not matched to a gene: 8. The CDR3: CASRPSGGPTDTQYF. The CDR3 DNA sequence: TGTGCCAGCAGACCTAGCGGCGGACCCACAGATACGCAGTATTTT.

This rearrangement joins TRBV29-1 to TRBJ2-1, with D perhaps given as TRBD1 or TRBD2 (5 bases each). There are 16 residues in the CDR3. The germline V gene has CDR1 SQVTM and CDR2 ANQGSEA. Deletions cut 4 bases from V and 0 bases from J, with 16 bases between. CDR3 nucleotide sequence: TGCAGCGTTGTAGGGGAGCGCAAGAGCTCCTACAATGAGCAGTTCTTC. Protein: CSVVGERKSSYNEQFF.

The rearrangement links TRBV4-1 to TRBJ1-4; weak D call: TRBD1 (5 bases). This CDR3 has 19 amino acids. Germline V gene data show CDR1 as MGHRA and CDR2 as YSYEKL. Trimming removed 4 bases from V and 0 bases from J, with 21 bases in between. The CDR3 DNA reads as TGCGCCAGCAGCCGATACAGGTCCTCCACTGGATCAACTAATGAAAAACTGTTTTTT. Translation: CASSRYRSSTGSTNEKLFF.

Concerning this clonotype itself: Relative to the germline gene, one junction end is altered; a read error may explain this. The V and J genes are TRBV27 and TRBJ2-1, with 8 bases aligning to TRBD2. The germline CDR1 and CDR2 sequences are MNHEY and SMNVEV (reference sequence). The CDR3 length is 15 residues. The CDR3 here is CTSSGTGLGVYEQFF. In DNA, the CDR3 is TGTACCAGCAGTGGGACGGGACTAGGGGTTTATGAGCAGTTCTTC.

This clonotype has only a few counts. The rearrangement uses TRBV15 and TRBJ2-3; TRBD1 or TRBD2 may be the D gene (5 bases each). The V gene lost 1 base and the J gene lost 2 bases, with 10 bases spanning the gap. CDR1 is LNHNV and CDR2 is YYDKDF in the germline V gene (reference sequence). The CDR3 is made up of 15 amino acids. CDR3 residues: CATSRVGRTTDTQYF. The CDR3 DNA reads TGTGCCACCAGCAGAGTGGGACGGACCACAGATACGCAGTATTTT.

This chain links TRBV7-9 with TRBJ2-7; 10 bases line up with TRBD1. The CDR3 extends over 14 amino acids. The germline gives CDR1 SEHNR, CDR2 FQNEAQ (reference sequence). After removal of 6 bases from V and 4 bases from J, the junction contained 6 bases not matched to a gene. The CDR3 is CASRTGGAGYEQYF. The CDR3 region has the DNA TGTGCCAGCAGGACAGGGGGCGCGGGATACGAGCAGTACTTC.

V and J are TRBV12-3 or TRBV12-4 and TRBJ1-1, with D possibly matching TRBD1 (5 bases). V dropped 7 bases and J dropped 3 bases, with 18 bases sitting between them. The CDR3 is 15 residues long. The CDR3 DNA follows: TGTGCCAGCATCGAATCAGGGTGGAGGGACACTGAAGCTTTCTTT. Protein product: CASIESGWRDTEAFF.

The sample holds many counts of this clonotype. This chain joins TRBV20-1 and TRBJ1-5; D might be TRBD1 (6 bases). This CDR3 has 15 residues. Trimming pared 1 base from V and 2 bases from J, leaving 12 bases between. Germline V lookup: CDR1 DFQATT, CDR2 SNEGSKA (reference sequence). In DNA form, the CDR3 reads TGCAGTGCTAGAGTAGGGGGGTTTGGCAATCAGCCCCAGCATTTT. Encoded protein: CSARVGGFGNQPQHF.

The gene calls are TRBV6-4 and TRBJ2-6, with unresolved D. Germline lookup yields CDR1 MRHNA and CDR2 SNTAGT. The length of the CDR3 is 16 residues. Trimming removed 0 bases at V and 4 bases at J, with 10 bases between. The CDR3 DNA follows: TGTGCCAGCAGTGACTCAATGGTGTCAGGGGCCAACGTCCTGACTTTC. Amino acid sequence: CASSDSMVSGANVLTF.

This clonotype showed up just a few times. The chain joins TRBV7-6 to TRBJ2-7; 7 nucleotides align to TRBD1. The CDR3 runs 15 residues. V lost 5 bases to trimming and J lost 2 bases; unmatched junction nucleotides: 9. Germline lookup yields CDR1 SGHVS and CDR2 FNYEAQ. CDR3 protein: CASSIGQEPPYEQYF. The DNA for the CDR3 is TGTGCCAGCAGCATAGGACAGGAGCCACCCTACGAGCAGTACTTC.

J is TRBJ1-2 and V is TRBV12-5; TRBD1 aligns across 8 bases. With 6 bases clipped from V and 6 bases from J, the junction kept 9 bases outside the gene matches. The CDR3 is 14 amino acids. Germline-derived CDR1 and CDR2 are LGHNT and FRNRAP. CDR3 loop: CASGTGTGGNGYTF. The DNA for the CDR3 is TGTGCTAGTGGGACGGGAACAGGGGGAAATGGCTACACCTTC.

V is TRBV10-2 and J is TRBJ2-7; D perhaps matches TRBD2 (7 bases). The germline V gene encodes CDR1 WSHSY and CDR2 SAAADI. Trimming shortened V by 3 bases and J by 0 bases, and 15 bases separated the two germline ends. The CDR3 is made up of 16 amino acids. The DNA for the CDR3 is TGCGCCAGCAGTGATTTAGGGGGGGGGACCTCCTACGAGCAGTACTTC. It codes for CASSDLGGGTSYEQYF.

This clonotype has more than one count but fewer than ten. The chain links TRBV6-5 to TRBJ2-3; 9 bases match TRBD2. This CDR3 has 16 residues. After removal of 2 bases from V and 5 bases from J, the junction contained 8 bases not matched to a gene. The germline gives CDR1 MNHEY, CDR2 SVGAGI. CDR3 sequence reads: CASSYAAGGPQDTQYF. The CDR3 nucleotides are TGTGCCAGCAGTTACGCGGCGGGAGGGCCTCAAGATACGCAGTATTTT.

The chain is built from TRBV4-1 and TRBJ1-6; TRBD1 is a possible D gene (5 bases). The CDR3 loop spans 13 amino acids. V was clipped by 3 bases and J by 13 bases, with 13 bases between them. The V gene's germline CDR1 is MGHRA and CDR2 YSYEKL. CDR3 amino acids: CASSQERGAPLHF. CDR3 nucleotide sequence: TGCGCCAGCAGCCAGGAGCGAGGGGCCCCCCTCCACTTT.

This clonotype was detected a few times. The genes are TRBV3-1 and TRBJ2-5; TRBD2 aligns across 9 bases. J gave up 2 bases and V 1 base, and 5 bases lay outside the gene matches. The CDR3 sequence is 16 residues long. CDR1 is LGHDT and CDR2 is YNNKEL in the germline V gene (reference sequence). CDR3 sequence: CASSQGSGRLQETQYF. The CDR3 nucleotides are TGTGCCAGCAGCCAAGGTAGCGGGAGACTACAAGAGACCCAGTACTTC.

The V gene is TRBV6-4, the J gene TRBJ1-6; tentatively, D is TRBD1 (5 bases). The CDR3 has 14 residues. CDR1 and CDR2 from the germline V gene are MRHNA and SNTAGT. V was clipped by 6 bases and J by 14 bases, with 20 bases between them. CDR3 nucleotides: TGTGCCAGCAGCGAAGGGGCGACCGCGAGAGCCCTCCACTTT. This encodes CASSEGATARALHF.

This clonotype was seen only a few times. The chain employs TRBV7-3 and TRBJ2-3; possible D gene TRBD2, 6 bases. The V gene lost 0 bases and the J gene lost 2 bases, with 9 bases spanning the gap. Germline CDR1 reads SGHTA; CDR2 reads FQGTGA. The CDR3 has 15 amino acids. The CDR3 reads CASSLTTGVTDTQYF. In DNA form, the CDR3 reads TGTGCCAGCAGCTTAACGACGGGGGTCACAGATACGCAGTATTTT.